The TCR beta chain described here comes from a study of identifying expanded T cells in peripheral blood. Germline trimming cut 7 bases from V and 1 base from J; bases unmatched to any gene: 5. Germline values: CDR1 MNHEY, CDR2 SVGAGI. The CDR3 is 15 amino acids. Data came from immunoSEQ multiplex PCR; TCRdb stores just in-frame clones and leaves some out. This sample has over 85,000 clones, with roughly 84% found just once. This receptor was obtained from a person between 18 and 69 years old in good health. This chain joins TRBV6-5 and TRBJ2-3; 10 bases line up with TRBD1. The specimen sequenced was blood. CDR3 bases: TGTGCCAGCAAGGGACAGGGGTTGGGCACAGATACGCAGTATTTT. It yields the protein CASKGQGLGTDTQYF.